What follows describes a single T cell receptor beta chain. The antigen is unknown. The record originates from a study of OX40 agonist ivuxolimab in advanced cancers. In the study overall: Partial responses were achieved by three patients, of whom one had hepatocellular carcinoma and two had cutaneous melanoma.

Whole-study results and caveats: More expanded clones were found, on average, in CD8+ than in CD4+ T cells.

The CDR3 contains 16 residues. V lost 3 bases and J lost 2, with 17 bases in between. Germline V CDR1 and CDR2: SGDLS, YYNGEE. Repertoires were generated with immunoSEQ multiplex PCR, while TCRdb's copy carries only in-frame clones and drops some. Of fewer than 85,000 clones in the sample, approximately 82% were seen once. V usage is TRBV9 and J usage is TRBJ1-1; TRBD1 is a possible D gene (6 bases). This sample comprised CD4+ or CD8+ T cells sorted from blood, obtained in a trial of the OX40 agonist ivuxolimab. This TCR was sampled from an adult with an advanced solid tumor such as melanoma, head and neck, liver or kidney cancer. CDR3 in DNA: TGTGCCAGCAGCGGGGGCCCCGGACAGATAAACACTGAAGCTTTCTTT. As protein: CASSGGPGQINTEAFF.